Following are 28 T cell receptor beta chains from one sample sequenced in a study of blood T cell repertoires in COVID-19. The data were produced by immunoSEQ multiplex PCR, yet TCRdb's version contains in-frame clones alone and is incomplete. The sample holds hundreds of thousands of clones, around 87% seen once. Sequenced material: PBMCs or T cells enriched from blood (not recorded which). These receptors all stem from a woman in her forties or fifties who had recovered from COVID-19.

The rearrangement joins TRBV6-5 to TRBJ2-3; 7 bases are shared with TRBD2. The V gene's germline CDR1 is MNHEY and CDR2 SVGAGI. Trimming removed 8 bases from V and 4 bases from J; junction bases left unmatched: 9. CDR3 length: 14 residues. CDR3 amino acids: CASRLGGFADTQYF. In DNA, the CDR3 is TGTGCCAGCCGATTGGGGGGGTTCGCAGATACGCAGTATTTT.

The rearrangement links TRBV19 to TRBJ1-1; no clear D gene. Germline CDR1 LNHDA, CDR2 SQIVND (reference sequence). V lost 2 bases and J 1 base, leaving 5 bases between the germline ends. The length of the CDR3 is 13 residues. CDR3 residues: CASSIQANTEAFF. The CDR3 nucleotides are TGTGCCAGTAGTATACAGGCGAACACTGAAGCTTTCTTT.

The chain combines TRBV30 with TRBJ1-5; TRBD1 is a possible D gene (5 bases). This CDR3 is built from 15 residues. Germline V gene lookup returns CDR1 GTSNPN and CDR2 SVGIG (reference sequence). The V end was cut by 1 base, the J end by 4 bases, with 14 bases between. CDR3 residues: CAWSATGRGNQPQHF. CDR3 nucleotide sequence: TGTGCCTGGAGTGCCACAGGTCGGGGGAATCAGCCCCAGCATTTT.

The chain has TRBV10-3 and TRBJ1-1, with D possibly TRBD1 on 5 matching bases. V lost 10 bases to trimming and J lost 0 bases, with 12 bases between them. The CDR3 runs 13 residues. CDR1 and CDR2 from the germline V gene are ENHRY and SYGVKD. The CDR3 coding sequence is TGTGCCAGTACAGGAGCCATGAACACTGAAGCTTTCTTT. This sequence encodes CASTGAMNTEAFF.

V and J are TRBV2 and TRBJ1-2; 7 nucleotides line up with TRBD1. CDR1 and CDR2 (germline): SNHLY, FYNNEI. The CDR3 length is 15 residues. The trim removed 5 bases at V and 8 bases at J, leaving 14 bases unmatched. This CDR3 is CASSLQRDRRGGYTF. CDR3 bases: TGTGCCAGCAGTCTTCAAAGGGACAGAAGGGGAGGCTACACCTTC.

This chain joins TRBV9 and TRBJ2-1; 9 bases match TRBD2. The V segment lost 0 bases and the J segment 10 bases; nucleotides outside the gene matches: 14. This CDR3 has 17 amino acids. CDR1 is SGDLS, CDR2 YYNGEE, per germline. CDR3 sequence: CASSVGGGLAPVVEQFF. The CDR3 bases are TGTGCCAGCAGCGTAGGAGGGGGACTAGCTCCTGTCGTCGAGCAGTTCTTC.

This chain connects TRBV9 to TRBJ2-1, with 8 bases aligning to TRBD2. In germline, CDR1 is SGDLS, CDR2 YYNGEE. This CDR3 is built from 16 residues. V lost 4 bases, J lost 4 bases, and 10 bases stayed unmatched. This chain's CDR3 is CASSPIAGKTYNEQFF. In DNA form, the CDR3 reads TGTGCCAGCAGCCCCATAGCGGGGAAAACGTACAATGAGCAGTTCTTC.

DNA of the CDR3: TGTGCCAGCAGTGAACTCTTCAGTCAAGATACGCAGTATTTT. Protein sequence: CASSELFSQDTQYF. The chain is built from TRBV2 and TRBJ2-3, with D unresolved. The CDR3 consists of 14 residues. Germline values: CDR1 SNHLY, CDR2 FYNNEI. Trimming removed 2 bases from V and 5 bases from J, with 11 bases in between.

V gene TRBV18 combines with J gene TRBJ2-5; unclear D gene. Germline V gene lookup returns CDR1 KGHSH and CDR2 LQKENI. CDR3 length: 15 amino acids. Trimming shortened V by 0 bases and J by 3 bases, and 11 bases separated the two germline ends. CDR3: CASSPPTQLKETQYF. In DNA, the CDR3 is TGTGCCAGCTCACCACCCACACAGTTAAAAGAGACCCAGTACTTC.

This clone was seen a single time. V gene TRBV2 combines with J gene TRBJ2-1; 10 bases are a match to TRBD1. V trimming: 6 bases; J trimming: 3 bases; junction bases outside the gene matches: 2. Germline loops: CDR1 SNHLY, CDR2 FYNNEI. The CDR3 contains 14 residues. The CDR3 sequence: CASRDRGVYNEQFF. The CDR3 bases are TGTGCCAGCAGGGACAGGGGGGTCTACAATGAGCAGTTCTTC.

The chain employs TRBV27 and TRBJ2-1; a possible D gene is TRBD2 (5 bases). Germline-derived CDR1 and CDR2 are MNHEY and SMNVEV (reference sequence). Between the trimmed V and J ends, which lost 9 bases and 5 bases, there was a span of 11 bases. This CDR3 has 12 residues. This CDR3 is CARADCDNEQFF. The CDR3 DNA sequence: TGTGCCAGGGCGGACTGCGACAATGAGCAGTTCTTC.

The chain carries TRBV6-5 and TRBJ1-4; D ambiguous. Germline V gene sequence: CDR1 MNHEY, CDR2 SVGAGI. This CDR3 spans 14 amino acids. The germline V and J ends were trimmed by 8 bases and 2 bases, with 12 bases remaining between them. CDR3 in DNA: TGTGCCAGCGGCCGTGGCGGGACTAATGAAAAACTGTTTTTT. As protein: CASGRGGTNEKLFF.

This rearrangement joins TRBV4-1 to TRBJ2-7; D is perhaps TRBD2 (5 bases). Germline V gene lookup returns CDR1 MGHRA and CDR2 YSYEKL. CDR3 length equals 16 residues. V was shortened by 1 base and J by 4 bases, with 17 bases between the two germline ends. The CDR3: CASSQAVGSVFYEQYF. For the CDR3, the DNA is TGCGCCAGCAGCCAAGCTGTCGGTAGCGTTTTTTACGAGCAGTACTTC.

The chain recombines TRBV11-1 with TRBJ1-1; 8 bases are a match to TRBD1. The germline V gene has CDR1 SGHAT and CDR2 FQDESV (reference sequence). The CDR3 sequence is 14 residues long. V dropped 6 bases and J dropped 5; count of bases not matched to a gene: 8. The CDR3 sequence is CASSSDRVGTEAFF. DNA of the CDR3: TGTGCCAGCAGTTCGGACAGGGTAGGAACTGAAGCTTTCTTT.

The gene calls are TRBV4-1 and TRBJ1-1; D gene ambiguous. The CDR3 has 15 amino acids. The V end lost 0 bases, the J end lost 7 bases, and 15 bases lay between the germline ends. From germline, CDR1 is MGHRA and CDR2 YSYEKL. For the CDR3, the DNA is TGCGCCAGCAGCCAAGATGACGGGAGAGGGATTGAAGCTTTCTTT. Its protein product is CASSQDDGRGIEAFF.

This clone was picked up one time. The chain employs TRBV2 and TRBJ1-4; TRBD1 might be the D (5 bases). This CDR3 contains 15 residues. Germline loops: CDR1 SNHLY, CDR2 FYNNEI. With 4 bases removed from V and 0 bases from J, the gap between germline ends came to 9 bases. The CDR3 protein is CASSAVGATNEKLFF. CDR3 DNA sequence: TGTGCCAGCAGTGCGGTAGGGGCAACTAATGAAAAACTGTTTTTT. The variable domain in full, with the rest retrieved from reference TRBV2 and TRBJ1-4, is EPEVTQTPSHQVTQMGQEVILRCVPISNHLYFYWYRQILGQKVEFLVSFYNNEISEKSEIFDDQFSVERPDGSNFTLKIRSTKLEDSAMYFCASSAVGATNEKLFFGSGTQLSVL.

This chain links TRBV12-3 or TRBV12-4 with TRBJ1-4; no reliable D call. The CDR3 has 13 residues. With 8 bases removed from V and 0 bases from J, the gap between germline ends came to 7 bases. The CDR3 DNA is TGTGCCAGCGCCGGTACAACTAATGAAAAACTGTTTTTT. The encoded protein is CASAGTTNEKLFF.

The V and J genes are TRBV7-9 and TRBJ2-2; D unresolved. V was clipped by 2 bases and J by 7 bases, with 2 bases between them. The CDR3 contains 11 residues. CDR1 SEHNR and CDR2 FQNEAQ come from the germline V gene (reference sequence). The CDR3 DNA reads TGTGCCAGCAGCTTATACGGGGAGCTGTTTTTT. Residues: CASSLYGELFF. Variable domain in full (rest from reference TRBV7-9 and TRBJ2-2): DTGVSQNPRHKITKRGQNVTFRCDPISEHNRLYWYRQTLGQGPEFLTYFQNEAQLEKSRLLSDRFSAERPKGSFSTLEIQRTEQGDSAMYLCASSLYGELFFGEGSRLTVL.

The genes are TRBV7-8 and TRBJ2-7, with a tentative D call TRBD1 (5 bases). V lost 1 base and J lost 12, with 19 bases in between. The CDR3 has 14 amino acids. Germline CDR1 SGHVS, CDR2 FQNEAQ. The CDR3 region is CASSLGTPGFDTYF. As DNA, the CDR3 is TGTGCCAGCAGCTTAGGGACACCCGGCTTCGATACGTACTTC.

V gene TRBV11-2 combines with J gene TRBJ2-7; D is perhaps TRBD2 (5 bases). CDR3 length: 12 residues. Trimming removed 1 base at V and 5 bases at J, with 6 bases between. In germline, CDR1 is SGHAT, CDR2 FQNNGV. The CDR3 region is CASSLGGHEQYF. In DNA form, the CDR3 reads TGTGCCAGCAGCTTAGGCGGGCACGAGCAGTACTTC.

The chain employs TRBV6-5 and TRBJ1-2, with TRBD1 matching 8 bases. V dropped 5 bases and J dropped 8; count of bases not matched to a gene: 10. The germline V gene encodes CDR1 MNHEY and CDR2 SVGAGI. This CDR3 spans 14 amino acids. The CDR3 nucleotides read TGTGCCAGCAGTCGAGAAGGACAGGGAAAGGGCTACACCTTC. This sequence encodes CASSREGQGKGYTF.

This CDR3 reads CASSVGGQGAAEAFF. The CDR3 nucleotides are TGTGCCAGCAGTGTTGGGGGACAGGGGGCCGCTGAAGCTTTCTTT. This sequence joins TRBV28 and TRBJ1-1; TRBD1 aligns across 12 bases. This CDR3 is 15 amino acids long. V was clipped by 5 bases and J by 6 bases; unmatched bases: 7. Germline V lookup: CDR1 MDHEN, CDR2 SYDVKM.

J is TRBJ2-1 and V is TRBV29-1, with 10 bases matching TRBD2. Germline CDR1 SQVTM, CDR2 ANQGSEA. V lost 5 bases, J lost 9 bases, and 13 bases stayed unmatched. The CDR3 runs to 15 residues. CDR3 protein: CSVLPAGGPSPEQFF. In nucleotides, the CDR3 is TGCAGCGTTCTCCCAGCGGGAGGGCCGAGTCCTGAGCAGTTCTTC.

The chain couples TRBV9 to TRBJ2-2; D remains ambiguous. CDR1 SGDLS and CDR2 YYNGEE come from the germline V gene. This CDR3 spans 15 amino acids. Trimming took 0 bases from V and 6 from J, leaving 12 bases between them. The chain's CDR3 is CASSVAGLEPGELFF. The CDR3 DNA is TGTGCCAGCAGCGTAGCTGGTCTAGAACCCGGGGAGCTGTTTTTT.

The V gene is TRBV28, the J gene TRBJ1-2; no clear D gene. V lost 7 bases and J lost 4, with 13 bases in between. Germline V CDR1 and CDR2: MDHEN, SYDVKM. This CDR3 is built from 13 residues. The CDR3 DNA follows: TGTGCCAGCAATACCCCGGGAACCTATGGCTACACCTTC. Residues: CASNTPGTYGYTF.

The chain joins TRBV29-1 to TRBJ1-2; 8 nucleotides line up with TRBD1. The germline gives CDR1 SQVTM, CDR2 ANQGSEA. The length of the CDR3 is 11 residues. V shed 5 bases, J shed 5 bases, and the junction held 1 base outside the gene matches. The CDR3 DNA reads TGCAGCGTTTGGACAGGGTATGGCTACACCTTC. Translated, it gives CSVWTGYGYTF.

The CDR3 region has the DNA TGTGCCAGCAGCGCCAGACATTTCCAAGAGACCCAGTACTTC. This encodes CASSARHFQETQYF. The V call is TRBV5-4, the J call TRBJ2-5; D unclear. CDR1 and CDR2 from the germline V gene are SGHNT and YYREEE (reference sequence). V lost 4 bases to trimming and J lost 1 base, with 11 bases between them. The CDR3 runs 14 residues.

V usage is TRBV18 and J usage is TRBJ2-7; 9 bases are a match to TRBD2. The CDR3 loop spans 14 amino acids. J lost 2 bases, V lost 6 bases, and 5 bases had no gene match. CDR1 is KGHSH and CDR2 is LQKENI in the germline V gene. CDR3 sequence (DNA): TGTGCCAGCTCCCAAGGGACTAGCACCTACGAGCAGTACTTC. Translating gives CASSQGTSTYEQYF.